The text below deals with one T cell receptor (beta chain). What it binds is unknown. The sample originates from a study of Ad26.COV2.S vaccination and SARS-CoV-2 variants. Findings and caveats of the study: Assessments of TCR breadth and depth may have underestimated the total T cell responses.

The CDR3 contains 13 residues. The germline gives CDR1 SQVTM, CDR2 ANQGSEA. V was clipped by 4 bases and J by 6 bases; unmatched bases: 6. Treatment of the sample: around 19 received Ad26.COV2.S at low or high dose, single or two shots; 5 received placebo; per-sample allocation not given. Collection of samples fell on day 63 after the first vaccine or placebo injection. Using immunoSEQ multiplex PCR, the repertoire was profiled, and TCRdb retains in-frame clones only, with some absent. The sample holds 300,000 to 400,000 clones; around 81% are singletons and the top ten take approximately 2%. Sequencing used peripheral blood, obtained in a trial of Ad26.COV2.S vaccine versus placebo. The chain combines TRBV29-1 with TRBJ2-4, with 7 bases identical to TRBD1. This TCR was recovered from a person aged 18-65 years who received the Ad26.COV2.S COVID-19 vaccine or a placebo. The DNA for the CDR3 is TGCAGCGTTGTCTCGACAGGGACAAACATTCAGTACTTC. Translated, it gives CSVVSTGTNIQYF.